What follows is one TCR beta chain and its context. This entry comes from a study of technical replicates of blood from four donors. From germline, CDR1 is SEHNR and CDR2 FQNEAQ (reference sequence). Losses at the gene ends were 4 bases for V and 3 bases for J; bases not matched to a gene: 8. The CDR3 extends over 16 amino acids. Assay used: immunoSEQ multiplex PCR; TCRdb lists only in-frame clones, some missing. The profile covers about 75,000 clones, with nearly 98% appearing a single time and roughly 0.3% taken by the ten largest. This chain connects TRBV7-9 to TRBJ1-2; 10 bases fit TRBD1. What was sequenced was T cells isolated from PBMCs. The sequence derives from a human donor in good health. CDR3 sequence (DNA): TGTGCCAGCAGCTGGATACGGACAGGGGGTGACTATGGCTACACCTTC. It translates to CASSWIRTGGDYGYTF.